The entry below gives a single TCR beta chain sequence along with its context. What it binds is not known. The sample belongs to a study of tumor-infiltrating lymphocytes in localized non-small cell lung cancer. Study-level background: The cohort mixed smokers and never-smokers, several histologies, and some post-neoadjuvant-chemotherapy samples.

The study, taken as a whole, reports: T-cell fraction did not differ between immunotypes IM1 and IM2. Only some patients had TCR sequencing, depending on available tissue.

CDR3 length: 13 residues. Germline V gene sequence: CDR1 SQVTM, CDR2 ANQGSEA. Trimming took off 1 base at V and 2 bases at J, with 9 bases between the two ends. Some clones are missing from TCRdb's copy, which holds only in-frame ones; the method was immunoSEQ multiplex PCR. Among some 15,000 clones listed, approximately 80% were seen once. The sample taken for sequencing was lung tumor tissue. This chain connects TRBV29-1 to TRBJ2-7; a possible D gene is TRBD2 (5 bases). The sequence came from a human donor with non-small cell lung cancer. This chain's CDR3 is CSVEGEGTYEQYF. DNA for the CDR3: TGCAGCGTTGAAGGAGAGGGCACCTACGAGCAGTACTTC.